This entry lists 25 T cell receptor beta chains sequenced from one sample in a study of blood T cells in healthy people across ages. For the second PCR, which ran for 7 to 11 cycles, a sample-barcoded 5' primer and a J-beta primer mix were used. TCRdb recomputed calls from the 5' RACE reads with MiXCR, one row per CDR3 protein. The table records 1.5 million to 2 million distinct CDR3 sequences, 28% of them present only once. Sequences were obtained from blood. The source of these receptors is a woman in her 30s in good health.

This clonotype was recorded a few times. The V and J genes are TRBV25-1 and TRBJ1-5; possibly TRBD1 for D (6 bases). From germline, CDR1 is MGHDK and CDR2 SYGVNS. Trimming cost V 10 bases and J 7 bases, with 20 bases left between them. This CDR3 has 14 residues. The CDR3 spells CANQPDRCNQPQHF. The CDR3 coding sequence is TGTGCCAACCAACCGGACAGATGTAACCAGCCCCAGCATTTT.

This chain links TRBV20-1 with TRBJ2-5; D remains ambiguous. The germline V gene encodes CDR1 DFQATT and CDR2 SNEGSKA (reference sequence). Deletions cut 0 bases from V and 7 bases from J, with 9 bases between. This CDR3 is 12 amino acids long. In DNA form, the CDR3 reads TGCAGTGCTAGAGATGCTTGTGGGACCCAGTACTTC. The encoded protein is CSARDACGTQYF.

This rearrangement joins TRBV27 to TRBJ2-3; D ambiguous. Trimming removed 7 bases from V and 4 bases from J, with 15 bases in between. The CDR3 sequence is 14 residues long. Germline CDR1 MNHEY, CDR2 SMNVEV (reference sequence). This CDR3 reads CASTSISLADTQYF. DNA of the CDR3: TGTGCCAGCACTTCAATCAGCCTCGCAGATACGCAGTATTTT.

This clonotype was detected ten times or more. The V call is TRBV7-9, the J call TRBJ2-7; tentatively, D is TRBD2 (5 bases). CDR3 size: 14 residues. V dropped 8 bases and J dropped 2 bases, with 16 bases sitting between them. Germline-derived CDR1 and CDR2 are SEHNR and FQNEAQ (reference sequence). In nucleotides, the CDR3 is TGTGCCAGCGCTACGGGCGGGTCTACCTACGAGCAGTACTTC. It is translated as CASATGGSTYEQYF. Complete variable domain (other parts from reference TRBV7-9 and TRBJ2-7): DTGVSQNPRHKITKRGQNVTFRCDPISEHNRLYWYRQTLGQGPEFLTYFQNEAQLEKSRLLSDRFSAERPKGSFSTLEIQRTEQGDSAMYLCASATGGSTYEQYFGPGTRLTVT.

This clonotype was detected many times. V usage is TRBV7-9 and J usage is TRBJ2-3; D not resolved. Germline V gene lookup returns CDR1 SEHNR and CDR2 FQNEAQ (reference sequence). CDR3 size: 15 residues. V gave up 1 base and J gave up 0 bases, with 8 bases separating them. Here the CDR3 reads CASSLDARSTDTQYF. Written as DNA, the CDR3 is TGTGCCAGCAGCTTAGATGCCCGAAGCACAGATACGCAGTATTTT.

V and J are TRBV15 and TRBJ2-1, with TRBD2 matching 7 bases. The junction had 8 bases not matched to a gene; V was cut back by 5 bases and J by 7 bases. Germline V lookup: CDR1 LNHNV, CDR2 YYDKDF (reference sequence). CDR3 size: 14 residues. The CDR3 spells CATSVGLKENEQFF. The CDR3 bases are TGTGCCACCAGCGTGGGACTAAAGGAGAATGAGCAGTTCTTC.

The V call is TRBV12-5, the J call TRBJ2-3; the D gene is possibly TRBD1 (5 bases). CDR3 length equals 13 residues. The V gene's germline CDR1 is LGHNT and CDR2 FRNRAP. Trimming took off 8 bases at V and 2 bases at J, with 11 bases between the two ends. CDR3 sequence reads: CASLGPVTDTQYF. CDR3 nucleotides: TGTGCTAGTTTGGGGCCCGTCACAGATACGCAGTATTTT.

This clonotype was picked up a small number of times. The chain joins TRBV28 to TRBJ2-7, with TRBD2 as a possible D gene (5 bases). There are 13 residues in the CDR3. V lost 3 bases, J lost 6 bases, and 12 bases lay in between. Germline V gene lookup returns CDR1 MDHEN and CDR2 SYDVKM. CDR3 sequence (DNA): TGTGCCAGCAGTTTTTTGCGCGCGGGCGAGCAGTACTTC. The encoded protein is CASSFLRAGEQYF.

This chain uses TRBV19 with TRBJ2-6; perhaps TRBD1 as D (5 bases). The CDR3 has 16 residues. V lost 3 bases to trimming and J lost 4 bases, with 13 bases between them. Germline CDR1 and CDR2: LNHDA and SQIVND (reference sequence). This chain's CDR3 is CASSIGRVTGANVLTF. CDR3 nucleotides: TGTGCCAGTAGTATCGGCAGGGTTACGGGGGCCAACGTCCTGACTTTC.

This chain links TRBV20-1 with TRBJ2-7; perhaps D is TRBD1 or TRBD2 (6 bases each). The end of the DNA fits TRBJ2-5 better, so the J call may be wrong. Germline V CDR1 and CDR2: DFQATT, SNEGSKA (reference sequence). CDR3 length: 17 amino acids. The CDR3 DNA reads as TGCAGTGCTAGGACTAGTGGGGGGCTCTCGGGTCCGGGGACCCAGTACTTC. Its translation is CSARTSGGLSGPGTQYF.

The chain joins TRBV29-1 to TRBJ2-3, with 9 bases that match TRBD2. CDR3 length equals 14 residues. V was clipped by 5 bases and J by 1 base; unmatched bases: 4. The germline V gene has CDR1 SQVTM and CDR2 ANQGSEA. The CDR3: CSVQIAGGTDTQYF. The CDR3 bases are TGCAGCGTTCAGATAGCGGGAGGCACAGATACGCAGTATTTT.

On this clonotype itself: A read error may produce the germline difference seen at one junction end. The chain carries TRBV7-9 and TRBJ2-4; TRBD2 agrees at 11 bases. This CDR3 region has 15 residues. Germline V CDR1 and CDR2: SEHNR, FQNEAQ (reference sequence). CDR3: CTSISGRVDYNEQYF. The CDR3 nucleotides are TGTACCAGCATTAGCGGGAGGGTCGACTACAATGAGCAGTACTTC.

Comment on this clonotype: Since a much larger clone is just one base distant, this may be a read error. The chain employs TRBV20-1 and TRBJ2-5, with 7 bases fitting TRBD2. The CDR3 loop spans 14 amino acids. Germline V gene data show CDR1 as DFQATT and CDR2 as SNEGSKA (reference sequence). In nucleotides, the CDR3 is TGCAGTACTAGAGATGGAGGCGGGAGAGAGACCCAGTACTTC. This sequence encodes CSTRDGGGRETQYF.

The chain joins TRBV20-1 to TRBJ2-4, with D possibly called TRBD1 or TRBD2 (5 bases each). The germline V and J ends were trimmed by 3 bases and 1 base, with 16 bases remaining between them. The length of the CDR3 is 16 residues. Germline assignment: CDR1 DFQATT and CDR2 SNEGSKA (reference sequence). In DNA form, the CDR3 reads TGCAGTGCTAGTAGGACCCCCGGGGCGGCCAAAAACATTCAGTACTTC. Its translation is CSASRTPGAAKNIQYF.

This sequence joins TRBV29-1 and TRBJ1-1; D is undetermined. CDR1 is SQVTM, CDR2 ANQGSEA, per germline. Trimming pared 3 bases from V and 1 base from J, leaving 9 bases between. The CDR3 runs 13 residues. As DNA, the CDR3 is TGCAGCGTTGATTCCTCATCGAACACTGAAGCTTTCTTT. This translates into CSVDSSSNTEAFF.

This clonotype was picked up a small number of times. This sequence joins TRBV2 and TRBJ2-1; 8 positions match TRBD2. This CDR3 comprises 16 residues. Trimming at V came to 6 bases and at J to 0 bases, leaving 7 bases not matched to a gene. Germline V gene lookup returns CDR1 SNHLY and CDR2 FYNNEI. CDR3 protein: CASSRTSPSSYNEQFF. In nucleotides, the CDR3 is TGTGCCAGCAGCCGGACTAGCCCCAGCTCCTACAATGAGCAGTTCTTC.

This chain uses TRBV6-6 with TRBJ1-4; the D is unclear. The V gene lost 8 bases and the J gene lost 1 base, with 14 bases spanning the gap. The CDR3 has 15 amino acids. The V gene's germline CDR1 is MNHNY and CDR2 SVGAGI (reference sequence). This chain's CDR3 is CASGPPLETNEKLFF. As DNA, the CDR3 is TGTGCCAGCGGGCCCCCCCTGGAAACTAATGAAAAACTGTTTTTT.

The count of this clonotype is one. Given a much more abundant clone one base away, this may be a read error. This chain joins TRBV11-2 and TRBJ2-1, with 7 bases fitting TRBD1. CDR1 SGHAT and CDR2 FQNNGV come from the germline V gene. CDR3 length equals 16 residues. V lost 1 base to trimming and J lost 5 bases; unmatched junction nucleotides: 8. The CDR3 region has the DNA TGTGCCAGCAGCTTAGTGGGACAGACCTATGACAATGAGCAGTTCTTC. It specifies CASSLVGQTYDNEQFF.

The table lists this clonotype with many counts. The genes are TRBV11-2 and TRBJ2-5; 11 nucleotides match TRBD2. Germline CDR1 reads SGHAT; CDR2 reads FQNNGV. Trimming at V came to 5 bases and at J to 6 bases, leaving 11 bases not matched to a gene. This CDR3 is built from 16 residues. The CDR3 loop is CASSPPLAGEEKTQYF. CDR3 nucleotides: TGTGCCAGCAGCCCCCCACTAGCGGGAGAGGAAAAGACCCAGTACTTC.

This chain uses TRBV7-2 with TRBJ1-4, with a tentative D call TRBD1 (6 bases). The CDR3 spans 16 residues. Germline CDR1 is SGHTA and CDR2 is FQGNSA. The V and J ends lost 6 bases and 7 bases respectively, with 21 bases between them. The DNA of the CDR3 is TGTGCCAGCAGTCAAAACCTTCTAGGGGGTGGTGAAAAACTGTTTTTT. Translated: CASSQNLLGGGEKLFF. The entire variable domain, with the rest obtained from reference TRBV7-2 and TRBJ1-4, is as follows: GAGVSQSPSNKVTEKGKDVELRCDPISGHTALYWYRQSLGQGLEFLIYFQGNSAPDKSGLPSDRFSAERTGGSVSTLTIQRTQQEDSAVYLCASSQNLLGGGEKLFFGSGTQLSVL.

In this sample, this clonotype turned up many times. In DNA, the CDR3 is TGCGCCAGCAGCGTGGGGGGGCCTGGGGCCAACGTCCTGACTTTC. Amino acid sequence: CASSVGGPGANVLTF. The chain has TRBV5-1 and TRBJ2-6; D possibly corresponds to TRBD2 (7 bases). V shed 4 bases and J shed 2 bases, with 10 bases lying between them. This CDR3 is 15 amino acids long. Per germline, CDR1 SGHRS and CDR2 YFSETQ. The full variable domain, in which reference TRBV5-1 and TRBJ2-6 provide the parts outside the CDR3, is KAGVTQTPRYLIKTRGQQVTLSCSPISGHRSVSWYQQTPGQGLQFLFEYFSETQRNKGNFPGRFSGRQFSNSRSEMNVSTLELGDSALYLCASSVGGPGANVLTFGAGSRLTVL.

The chain employs TRBV11-2 and TRBJ2-5, with TRBD1 matching 9 bases. The J call could be wrong; TRBJ2-7 is a better fit for the DNA end. This CDR3 region has 13 residues. Germline V gives CDR1 SGHAT, CDR2 FQNNGV. The CDR3, as DNA: TGTGCCAGCAGCTTTACAGGGGGCCCCGAGCAGTACTTC. It encodes CASSFTGGPEQYF.

This clonotype turned up a few times. This chain links TRBV5-1 with TRBJ2-3; 12 nucleotides match TRBD2. Germline CDR1 SGHRS, CDR2 YFSETQ. The CDR3 covers 15 residues. Unmatched junction bases numbered 6, after V lost 4 bases and J lost 6 bases. The CDR3 nucleotides are TGCGCCAGCAGCGGCCGTCTAGCGGGGGGGGATACGCAGTATTTT. It is translated as CASSGRLAGGDTQYF.

A word on this clonotype: One end of the junction fails to match germline, which may point to a read error. The chain employs TRBV18 and TRBJ2-7, with D hard to call. The germline CDR1 and CDR2 sequences are KGHSH and LQKENI. The CDR3 runs 15 residues. The CDR3 loop reads CASSPPISPPYEQYF. DNA for the CDR3: TGTGCCAGCTCTCCACCGATATCCCCGCCCTACGAGCAGTACTTC.

This clonotype was detected a few times. Germline is not matched at one junction end, which may reflect a read error. The gene calls are TRBV5-1 and TRBJ2-7, with D possibly being TRBD1 (8 bases). Germline values: CDR1 SGHRS, CDR2 YFSETQ. This CDR3 has 16 residues. Here the CDR3 reads CAGSGQGGLPSYEQYF. In DNA form, the CDR3 reads TGCGCCGGCAGCGGACAGGGAGGGCTCCCCTCCTACGAGCAGTACTTC. Based on the CDR3 plus reference TRBV5-1 and TRBJ2-7, the full variable domain is KAGVTQTPRYLIKTRGQQVTLSCSPISGHRSVSWYQQTPGQGLQFLFEYFSETQRNKGNFPGRFSGRQFSNSRSEMNVSTLELGDSALYLCAGSGQGGLPSYEQYFGPGTRLTVT.